Shown below are 11 T cell receptor beta chains from a single sample sequenced in a study of OX40 agonist ivuxolimab in advanced cancers. Sequenced by immunoSEQ multiplex PCR; TCRdb stores in-frame clones only, minus some. Of under 80,000 clones listed, 85% are singletons. Sequenced material: CD4+ or CD8+ T cells sorted from blood, taken in a trial of the OX40 agonist ivuxolimab. All receptors derive from an adult with an advanced solid tumor such as melanoma, head and neck, liver or kidney cancer.

The rearrangement uses TRBV2 and TRBJ1-1; D is undetermined. V shed 4 bases and J shed 0 bases, with 6 bases lying between them. Germline CDR1 SNHLY, CDR2 FYNNEI. CDR3 size: 13 residues. CDR3 sequence reads: CASSGQLNTEAFF. In DNA, the CDR3 is TGTGCCAGCAGTGGGCAGCTGAACACTGAAGCTTTCTTT.

V is TRBV6-1 and J is TRBJ1-1; unclear D gene. The CDR3 runs to 13 residues. With 7 bases removed from V and 3 bases from J, the gap between germline ends came to 12 bases. Per the germline V gene, CDR1 is MNHNS and CDR2 is SASEGT. The CDR3 DNA is TGTGCCAGCACCCGGTATGGGGACACTGAAGCTTTCTTT. Translation gives CASTRYGDTEAFF.

The chain has TRBV28 and TRBJ1-5, with 7 positions matching TRBD1. Trimming at V came to 4 bases and at J to 7 bases, leaving 10 bases not matched to a gene. Germline loops: CDR1 MDHEN, CDR2 SYDVKM. This CDR3 contains 15 residues. The CDR3 is CASSSFDRVVQPQHF. In nucleotides, the CDR3 is TGTGCCAGCAGTTCCTTCGACAGGGTTGTACAGCCCCAGCATTTT.

This chain connects TRBV6-6 to TRBJ2-3, with TRBD1 identical over 8 bases. This CDR3 spans 15 amino acids. CDR1 and CDR2 (germline): MNHNY, SVGAGI (reference sequence). The J segment lost 2 bases and the V segment lost 6 bases, leaving 7 bases of the junction unmatched. This chain's CDR3 is CASSRTGGPTDTQYF. In DNA form, the CDR3 reads TGTGCCAGCAGCCGTACAGGGGGTCCCACAGATACGCAGTATTTT.

The rearrangement uses TRBV7-3 and TRBJ2-2; a possible D gene is TRBD1 (6 bases). Germline V gives CDR1 SGHTA, CDR2 FQGTGA. CDR3 length: 16 residues. V was trimmed by 4 bases and J by 0 bases, leaving 12 bases between them. The CDR3 DNA sequence: TGTGCCAGCAGCTCTGGGACACTCGCGAACACCGGGGAGCTGTTTTTT. It translates to CASSSGTLANTGELFF.

The V and J genes are TRBV18 and TRBJ2-2; D unresolved. Trimming took off 3 bases at V and 0 bases at J, with 8 bases between the two ends. The V gene's germline CDR1 is KGHSH and CDR2 LQKENI. The length of the CDR3 is 15 residues. The CDR3 sequence is CASSPSQPNTGELFF. In DNA form, the CDR3 reads TGTGCCAGCTCACCGAGCCAACCGAACACCGGGGAGCTGTTTTTT.

The V call is TRBV5-1, the J call TRBJ2-2; TRBD2 is a possible D gene (5 bases). Deletions cut 0 bases from V and 6 bases from J, with 6 bases between. Germline values: CDR1 SGHRS, CDR2 YFSETQ. This CDR3 region has 13 residues. The CDR3 loop reads CASSLDGAGELFF. DNA of the CDR3: TGCGCCAGCAGCTTGGACGGGGCCGGGGAGCTGTTTTTT.

Relative to its sample, this clone is medium-sized. V and J are TRBV10-1 and TRBJ1-2, with D tentatively TRBD1 (5 bases). This CDR3 spans 14 amino acids. V lost 4 bases to trimming and J lost 2 bases, with 11 bases between them. Germline assignment: CDR1 WNHNN and CDR2 SYGVQD (reference sequence). The CDR3 loop reads CASSGKGSNYGYTF. In DNA form, the CDR3 reads TGCGCCAGCAGTGGGAAGGGGTCAAACTATGGCTACACCTTC.

This clone was observed a few times. The chain has TRBV23-1 and TRBJ1-5; D perhaps matches TRBD1 (5 bases). TRBV23-1 is an open reading frame whose function is uncertain. The CDR3 is 12 amino acids. CDR3 sequence: CAAVQGNQPQHF. The CDR3, as DNA: TGCGCAGCGGTTCAGGGAAATCAGCCCCAGCATTTT.

The chain employs TRBV15 and TRBJ1-2; D call uncertain. The CDR3 is 14 amino acids. The V gene lost 0 bases and the J gene lost 8 bases, with 13 bases spanning the gap. Germline CDR1 LNHNV, CDR2 YYDKDF (reference sequence). CDR3 sequence: CATSRDLPTGGYTF. CDR3 nucleotide sequence: TGTGCCACCAGCAGAGACTTACCCACGGGCGGCTACACCTTC. The whole variable domain, remainder taken from reference TRBV15 and TRBJ1-2, is DAMVIQNPRYQVTQFGKPVTLSCSQTLNHNVMYWYQQKSSQAPKLLFHYYDKDFNNEADTPDNFQSRRPNTSFCFLDIRSPGLGDTAMYLCATSRDLPTGGYTFGSGTRLTVV.

The chain recombines TRBV4-1 with TRBJ1-5, with a tentative D call TRBD1 (5 bases). The germline V and J ends were trimmed by 2 bases and 6 bases, with 20 bases remaining between them. This CDR3 has 17 residues. In germline, CDR1 is MGHRA, CDR2 YSYEKL. For the CDR3, the DNA is TGCGCCAGCAGCCAATCTCTTGGGGCGACTGGCCGTCAGCCCCAGCATTTT. The encoded protein is CASSQSLGATGRQPQHF.